The clone carrying this TCR delta chain was found a few times. A far larger clone differs by one base, so this is likely a read error. Other DNA sequences in the sample encode the same CDR3. The receptor sequences were amplified from genomic DNA of peripheral blood mononuclear cells. The sample is drawn from a study of gamma delta lymphoproliferative disorders and STAT genes. On the study more broadly: Delta libraries were made per EuroClonality-NGS working group procedure.

TCRdb re-called the multiplex PCR reads through CATT. This table has 1,000 or so delta-chain clones, over 1.2% appearing once. The germline gives CDR1 TSWWSYY, CDR2 QGS. This CDR3 comprises 24 residues. The sequenced material came from blood. This clonotype was sampled from a human donor in good health. The chain carries TRDV1 and TRDJ1; 8 bases agree with TRDD3. The CDR3, as DNA: TGTGCCCTTGGGGAAGGGCCTTCCACCAAATGGGGGATTCGTGGGGGGTCGTACACCGATAAACTCATCTTT. Protein sequence: CALGEGPSTKWGIRGGSYTDKLIF.